This T cell receptor beta chain was captured in a study of blood T cell repertoires in COVID-19. The method was immunoSEQ multiplex PCR; TCRdb's version includes in-frame clones alone and lacks a portion of them. Counted here are under 250,000 clones, over 75% occurring once; the ten biggest clones make up roughly a sixth. Seattle patients were enrolled while actively infected and followed longitudinally. The ends were cut back, 0 bases at V and 0 bases at J, with 9 bases in the middle. This CDR3 has 16 amino acids. In germline, CDR1 is SGHTA, CDR2 FQGTGA. This TCR came from a man between 50 and 59 years old with COVID-19, enrolled during active disease. The V gene is TRBV7-3, the J gene TRBJ2-1; no reliable D call. The sample was peripheral blood. CDR3 DNA sequence: TGTGCCAGCAGCTTAACAGGCGGCAGCTCCTACAATGAGCAGTTCTTC. Protein sequence: CASSLTGGSSYNEQFF.